The T cell receptor (beta chain) described here comes from a study of identical twins. Findings and limits, study-wide: In zero-insertion analyses, partial confounding could arise from invariant MAIT and iNKT cells. Memory repertoires lacked the insertion deficit that abundant cord blood beta clonotypes showed.

Note on this clonotype: Its antigen is as yet unknown.

Via MiXCR, TCRdb re-called the 5' RACE reads, giving one row per CDR3 protein. Of a few hundred thousand distinct CDR3 sequences listed, over 5% are singletons. This sample was also put to use in a study of T cells expressing NK-cell markers. That study adds: Seven HCMV-seropositive donors and one seronegative donor made up the eight sequenced donors.

The sequenced sample was CD8+ T cells sorted from blood. This receptor was taken from a woman aged 18-29 years in good health.

CDR3 amino acids: CASSAARDSPTDTQYF. In DNA form, the CDR3 reads TGTGCCAGCAGCGCCGCTAGAGATTCCCCCACAGATACGCAGTATTTT. The J gene is TRBJ2-3, the V gene TRBV9; no definite D call. The CDR3 contains 16 residues. Germline CDR1 SGDLS, CDR2 YYNGEE. V was clipped by 3 bases and J by 2 bases, with 16 bases between them.